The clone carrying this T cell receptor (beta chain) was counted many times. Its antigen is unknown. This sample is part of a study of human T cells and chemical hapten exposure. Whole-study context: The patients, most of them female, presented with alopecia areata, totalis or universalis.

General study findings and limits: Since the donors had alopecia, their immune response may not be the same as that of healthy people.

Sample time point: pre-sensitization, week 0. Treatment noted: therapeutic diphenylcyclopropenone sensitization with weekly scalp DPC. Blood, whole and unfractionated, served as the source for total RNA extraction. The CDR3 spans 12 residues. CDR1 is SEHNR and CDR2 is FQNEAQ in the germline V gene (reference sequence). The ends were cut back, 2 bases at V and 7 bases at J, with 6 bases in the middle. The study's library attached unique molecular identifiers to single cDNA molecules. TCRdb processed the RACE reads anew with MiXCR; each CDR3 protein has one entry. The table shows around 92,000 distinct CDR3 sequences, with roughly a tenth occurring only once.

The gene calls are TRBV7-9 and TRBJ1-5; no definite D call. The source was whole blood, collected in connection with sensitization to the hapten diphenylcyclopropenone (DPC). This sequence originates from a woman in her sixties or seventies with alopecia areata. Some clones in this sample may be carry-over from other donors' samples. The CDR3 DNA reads TGTGCCAGCAGCTTACGAGGACAGCCCCAGCATTTT. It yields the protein CASSLRGQPQHF.